The 25 T cell receptor beta chains below were found in one sample sequenced in a study of early T cells in non-severe SARS-CoV-2 infection. MiXCR, applied by TCRdb to the 5' RACE reads, yields one record per CDR3 protein. This table has about 59,000 distinct CDR3 sequences, 9.5% to 14% appearing once. The sequenced material came from whole blood. Receptors originate from an adult who was a healthcare worker with PCR-confirmed SARS-CoV-2 infection or an uninfected control (not recorded which).

The chain carries TRBV7-8 and TRBJ1-6; the D gene is possibly TRBD1 (5 bases). The V end lost 7 bases, the J end lost 7 bases, and 14 bases lay between the germline ends. Germline V gene data show CDR1 as SGHVS and CDR2 as FQNEAQ. This CDR3 contains 14 residues. The CDR3 DNA reads TGTGCCAGCACCCCCGGGACTTTGAATTCACCCCTCCACTTT. Translating it yields CASTPGTLNSPLHF.

V is TRBV5-8 and J is TRBJ2-7; tentative D call: TRBD1 (6 bases). Germline CDR1 reads SGHTS; CDR2 reads YDEGEE. Trimming took off 0 bases at V and 2 bases at J, with 18 bases between the two ends. There are 17 residues in the CDR3. In DNA form, the CDR3 reads TGTGCCAGCAGCTTGGGGGGACACCTTACGAGGCCCTACGAGCAGTACTTC. Its translation: CASSLGGHLTRPYEQYF.

This clonotype showed up just a few times. CDR3 nucleotides: TGCAGTGCTAGAGATGATAAGGGCGAGAGATCACCCCTCCACTTT. Residues: CSARDDKGERSPLHF. This chain joins TRBV20-1 and TRBJ1-6; D gene uncertain. The V end lost 0 bases, the J end lost 10 bases, and 16 bases lay between the germline ends. Germline values: CDR1 DFQATT, CDR2 SNEGSKA (reference sequence). The CDR3 is 15 residues long.

This clonotype occurred many times. The chain links TRBV10-3 to TRBJ1-3, with 8 bases fitting TRBD1. The V gene's germline CDR1 is ENHRY and CDR2 SYGVKD. The CDR3 is 14 residues long. Trimming at V came to 6 bases and at J to 4 bases, leaving 5 bases not matched to a gene. The CDR3 sequence is CAISGQGSGNTIYF. In DNA, the CDR3 is TGTGCCATCAGCGGACAGGGATCAGGAAACACCATATATTTT.

In its sample, this clonotype was seen many times. The chain has TRBV20-1 and TRBJ2-1; unclear D gene. Germline V gene sequence: CDR1 DFQATT, CDR2 SNEGSKA (reference sequence). V was trimmed by 1 base and J by 7 bases, leaving 11 bases between them. The CDR3 spans 13 residues. As DNA, the CDR3 is TGCAGTGCTAGAGGGGTAGGGATGAATGAGCAGTTCTTC. It yields the protein CSARGVGMNEQFF.

This clonotype was recorded at least ten times. The chain combines TRBV20-1 with TRBJ2-7; D remains unclear. Trimming took 1 base from V and 3 from J, leaving 13 bases between them. The CDR3 sequence is 14 residues long. Germline V gives CDR1 DFQATT, CDR2 SNEGSKA (reference sequence). CDR3 DNA sequence: TGCAGTGCTAGAGCCCCTACAGAGAACTACGAGCAGTACTTC. Amino acids: CSARAPTENYEQYF.

The table lists this clonotype with many counts. This sequence joins TRBV18 and TRBJ1-1, with D perhaps matching TRBD1 (5 bases). V dropped 3 bases and J dropped 4 bases, with 9 bases sitting between them. The V gene's germline CDR1 is KGHSH and CDR2 LQKENI. The CDR3 is 13 amino acids. CDR3 in amino acids: CASSPGAGTEAFF. The CDR3 DNA sequence: TGTGCCAGCTCACCTGGGGCGGGCACTGAAGCTTTCTTT.

This clonotype was detected many times. The chain combines TRBV3-1 with TRBJ2-2, with D unclear. The V and J ends lost 2 bases and 6 bases respectively, with 13 bases between them. The CDR3 covers 15 residues. CDR1 LGHDT and CDR2 YNNKEL come from the germline V gene (reference sequence). The CDR3 region has the DNA TGTGCCAGCAGCCAAAGGACCACGGTCGCCGGGGAGCTGTTTTTT. Translated: CASSQRTTVAGELFF. Full variable domain (missing parts from reference TRBV3-1 and TRBJ2-2): DTAVSQTPKYLVTQMGNDKSIKCEQNLGHDTMYWYKQDSKKFLKIMFSYNNKELIINETVPNRFSPKSPDKAHLNLHINSLELGDSAVYFCASSQRTTVAGELFFGEGSRLTVL.

This clonotype was found a few times. At one end the junction does not follow the germline gene, possibly because of a read error. This chain uses TRBV6-5 with TRBJ1-1; 10 bases match TRBD1. The CDR3 is 18 residues long. Germline V lookup: CDR1 MNHEY, CDR2 SVGAGI. DNA of the CDR3: TGTGCCAGCAGTTGGCTCCTCGACAGGGGGCTTTGGAACACTGAAGCTTTTTTT. Protein: CASSWLLDRGLWNTEAFF.

This chain links TRBV18 with TRBJ2-5; TRBD2 agrees at 7 bases. Trimming removed 3 bases from V and 0 bases from J; junction bases left unmatched: 7. This CDR3 has 16 residues. Looked up from germline, CDR1 is KGHSH and CDR2 is LQKENI. CDR3 sequence: CASSPILSGYQETQYF. The CDR3 nucleotides read TGTGCCAGCTCACCGATCCTTAGCGGGTACCAAGAGACCCAGTACTTC. Looking up the rest from reference TRBV18 and TRBJ2-5 gives the full variable domain: NAGVMQNPRHLVRRRGQEARLRCSPMKGHSHVYWYRQLPEEGLKFMVYLQKENIIDESGMPKERFSAEFPKEGPSILRIQQVVRGDSAAYFCASSPILSGYQETQYFGPGTRLLVL.

This clonotype came up a few times. The chain is built from TRBV5-1 and TRBJ2-1; 12 nucleotides match TRBD1. J lost 9 bases, V lost 3 bases, and 4 bases had no gene match. This CDR3 region has 14 residues. CDR1 and CDR2 (germline): SGHRS, YFSETQ. This chain's CDR3 is CASSSGTGGSEQFF. The CDR3 coding sequence is TGCGCCAGCAGCTCCGGGACAGGGGGCAGTGAGCAGTTCTTC.

Many counts were recorded for this clonotype. The CDR3, as DNA: TGTGCCAGCAGTCCCGTTGACAGGGTCGGACTCTACGAGCAGTACTTC. Translation: CASSPVDRVGLYEQYF. The V gene is TRBV12-3 or TRBV12-4, the J gene TRBJ2-7, with TRBD1 identical over 7 bases. V lost 5 bases and J lost 3; bases outside the gene matches: 13. The CDR3 sequence is 16 residues long.

This clonotype appeared many times. This rearrangement joins TRBV7-9 to TRBJ2-3; 11 bases line up with TRBD2. The junction had 8 bases not matched to a gene; V was cut back by 5 bases and J by 1 base. This CDR3 has 17 amino acids. Germline V gene lookup returns CDR1 SEHNR and CDR2 FQNEAQ (reference sequence). CDR3 DNA sequence: TGTGCCAGCAGCACCCGACTAGCGGGGAGGGGCACAGATACGCAGTATTTT. Translated: CASSTRLAGRGTDTQYF.

This clonotype has only a few counts. The rearrangement joins TRBV6-5 to TRBJ2-7; tentatively, D is TRBD1 (6 bases). The CDR3 covers 15 residues. The germline CDR1 and CDR2 sequences are MNHEY and SVGAGI. V was pared by 5 bases and J by 8 bases, with 22 bases between. CDR3 sequence reads: CASSRRQASMGQQYF. Written as DNA, the CDR3 is TGTGCCAGCAGTCGTCGACAGGCCAGCATGGGCCAGCAGTACTTC.

V gene TRBV3-1 combines with J gene TRBJ2-7; D is unclear. Trimming stripped 8 bases from V and 3 bases from J, with 20 bases between. The CDR3 loop spans 15 amino acids. Germline CDR1 and CDR2: LGHDT and YNNKEL (reference sequence). The CDR3 loop is CASAPGQMSNYEQYF. The CDR3 DNA follows: TGTGCCAGCGCGCCGGGCCAAATGTCCAACTACGAGCAGTACTTC.

This clonotype was seen more than once but under ten times. J is TRBJ2-2 and V is TRBV6-2 or TRBV6-3, with D perhaps matching TRBD2 (6 bases). V lost 2 bases, J lost 5 bases, and 9 bases lay in between. CDR3 length: 14 residues. Per the germline V gene, CDR1 is MNHEY and CDR2 is SVGEGT. This chain's CDR3 is CASSYGGETGELFF. CDR3 in DNA: TGTGCCAGCAGTTACGGCGGGGAGACCGGGGAGCTGTTTTTT.

About this clonotype itself: With a much larger clone just one base away, this may be a read error. Here the CDR3 omits its conserved ending phenylalanine or tryptophan, so a read error is the likely source. The chain joins TRBV27 to TRBJ2-3; tentatively, D is TRBD1 or TRBD2 (5 bases each). Germline V gene data show CDR1 as MNHEY and CDR2 as SMNVEV (reference sequence). V lost 2 bases, J lost 5 bases, and 14 bases lay in between. The CDR3 has 15 residues. The CDR3 bases are TGTGCCAGCAGTTTACAGCCGGGACCACAAGATACGCAGTATTTG. As protein: CASSLQPGPQDTQYL.

In its sample, this clonotype was seen many times. The chain has TRBV11-2 and TRBJ1-1, with 7 nucleotides matching TRBD1. J was trimmed by 9 bases and V by 2 bases; bases with no gene match: 3. Germline V gene lookup returns CDR1 SGHAT and CDR2 FQNNGV. The CDR3 consists of 12 residues. CDR3 sequence (DNA): TGTGCCAGCAGCTTATCAGGGGGGAAAGCTTTCTTT. Encoded protein: CASSLSGGKAFF.

This clonotype was recorded at least ten times. V usage is TRBV6-2 or TRBV6-3 and J usage is TRBJ2-1; 13 bases agree with TRBD2. CDR1 MNHEY and CDR2 SVGEGT come from the germline V gene. V gave up 4 bases and J gave up 8 bases; unmatched junction bases: 11. The CDR3 is 17 residues long. The CDR3 region is CASSSHLRLAGGDEQFF. In nucleotides, the CDR3 is TGTGCCAGCAGTTCCCACCTCAGACTAGCGGGGGGCGATGAGCAGTTCTTC.

This clonotype was counted ten times or more. V usage is TRBV20-1 and J usage is TRBJ2-5, with D uncertain. Trimming left V 5 bases short and J 0 bases short, with 10 bases between. Per the germline V gene, CDR1 is DFQATT and CDR2 is SNEGSKA (reference sequence). The CDR3 length is 13 residues. CDR3 sequence (DNA): TGCAGTGCTGATTTCCTGTACCAAGAGACCCAGTACTTC. As protein: CSADFLYQETQYF.

This chain links TRBV10-2 with TRBJ2-2, with 10 bases aligning to TRBD2. CDR3 length: 16 amino acids. CDR1 WSHSY and CDR2 SAAADI come from the germline V gene. After removal of 4 bases from V and 6 bases from J, the junction contained 8 bases not matched to a gene. The CDR3 region is CASSGSGTSVPGELFF. The CDR3 nucleotides read TGCGCCAGCAGTGGATCCGGGACTAGCGTACCCGGGGAGCTGTTTTTT.

At least ten counts were recorded for this clonotype. The gene calls are TRBV10-3 and TRBJ2-1, with 10 bases fitting TRBD2. In germline, CDR1 is ENHRY, CDR2 SYGVKD. After removal of 6 bases from V and 5 bases from J, the junction contained 13 bases not matched to a gene. The CDR3 is 17 residues long. The chain's CDR3 is CAISRNQIAGGNNEQFF. The CDR3 coding sequence is TGTGCCATCAGCAGAAATCAAATAGCGGGGGGAAACAATGAGCAGTTCTTC.

As concerns this clonotype: A clone one base away is much larger, so this may be a read error. V and J are TRBV5-1 and TRBJ2-3, with D uncertain. V was clipped by 0 bases and J by 1 base, with 12 bases between them. The length of the CDR3 is 16 residues. Germline V gene sequence: CDR1 SGHRS, CDR2 YFSETQ. The CDR3 region is CASSLGLVGGTDTQYF. In nucleotides, the CDR3 is TGCGCCAGCAGCTTGGGGCTAGTGGGTGGCACAGATACGCAGTATTTT.

This clonotype was counted at least ten times. The genes are TRBV20-1 and TRBJ2-3, with 9 bases matching TRBD1. The CDR3 loop spans 15 amino acids. CDR1 is DFQATT and CDR2 is SNEGSKA in the germline V gene (reference sequence). Trimming at V came to 5 bases and at J to 3 bases, leaving 9 bases not matched to a gene. The CDR3 reads CSARDRVMGTDTQYF. As DNA, the CDR3 is TGCAGTGCTCGGGACAGGGTTATGGGGACAGATACGCAGTATTTT.

This clonotype was counted ten times or more. This chain joins TRBV7-2 and TRBJ2-1, with 7 positions matching TRBD2. The length of the CDR3 is 14 residues. V trimming: 4 bases; J trimming: 4 bases; junction bases outside the gene matches: 4. Germline V gives CDR1 SGHTA, CDR2 FQGNSA. The CDR3 loop is CASSSRDYYNEQFF. The CDR3 DNA follows: TGTGCCAGCAGCTCCCGGGACTATTACAATGAGCAGTTCTTC.